This T cell receptor (beta chain) was recorded in a study of blood T cell repertoires in COVID-19. Study as a whole: Sites across the United States, Italy and Spain contributed samples from acute and convalescent COVID-19.

In the original processing: For nucleated cells, counts were estimated from reference gene primer amplification. The method was immunoSEQ multiplex PCR; TCRdb's version includes in-frame clones alone and lacks a portion of them. Clonal size and the V and J genes are those of that table, whereas D and trimming came from the DNA. The sample carries 250,000 to 300,000 clones, 65% to 90% recorded once. Donors in Cohort 3 who had recovered were those with two negative PCRs, healthcare professional clearance, or resolution of their symptoms. The sequenced sample consisted of PBMCs or T cells enriched from blood (not recorded which). This clonotype originated in a man aged 18 to 29 who had recovered from COVID-19.

CDR3 amino acids: CAWSGQGGSPLHF. For the CDR3, the DNA is TGTGCCTGGAGTGGACAGGGAGGATCACCCCTCCACTTT. The genes are TRBV30 and TRBJ1-6; 7 bases line up with TRBD1. Germline V CDR1 and CDR2: GTSNPN, SVGIG (reference sequence). The J segment lost 10 bases and the V segment lost 1 base, leaving 4 bases of the junction unmatched. This CDR3 is 13 amino acids long.